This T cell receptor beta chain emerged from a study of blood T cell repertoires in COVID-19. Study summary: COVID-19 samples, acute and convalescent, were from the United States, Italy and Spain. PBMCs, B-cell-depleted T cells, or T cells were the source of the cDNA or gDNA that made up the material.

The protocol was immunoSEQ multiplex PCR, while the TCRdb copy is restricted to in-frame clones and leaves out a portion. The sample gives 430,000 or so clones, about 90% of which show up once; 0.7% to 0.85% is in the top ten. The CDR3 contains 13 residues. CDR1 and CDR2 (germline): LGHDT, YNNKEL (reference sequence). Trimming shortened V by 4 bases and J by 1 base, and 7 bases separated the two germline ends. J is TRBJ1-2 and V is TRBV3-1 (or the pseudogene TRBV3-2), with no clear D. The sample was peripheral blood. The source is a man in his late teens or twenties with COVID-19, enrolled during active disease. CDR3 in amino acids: CASSRTDNYGYTF. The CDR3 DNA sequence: TGTGCCAGCAGCCGCACAGATAACTATGGCTACACCTTC.